These 7 T cell receptor beta chains share one sample of origin, sequenced in a study of blood T cell repertoires in COVID-19. Repertoires were generated with immunoSEQ multiplex PCR, while TCRdb's copy carries only in-frame clones and drops some. The repertoire includes over 250,000 clones, roughly nine tenths of them detected once, and over 2% sits in the top ten. The sequenced sample consisted of PBMCs or T cells enriched from blood (not recorded which). The receptors originated from a woman aged 18-29 years who had recovered from COVID-19.

This chain uses TRBV15 with TRBJ1-4; a weak D match, TRBD1 (6 bases). The CDR3 loop spans 14 amino acids. The germline V gene encodes CDR1 LNHNV and CDR2 YYDKDF (reference sequence). V lost 6 bases and J 3 bases, leaving 11 bases between the germline ends. The CDR3 DNA reads as TGTGCCACCAGTCTGGCAGGGGCTAATGAAAAACTGTTTTTT. Its translation: CATSLAGANEKLFF.

J is TRBJ1-2 and V is TRBV5-1; 8 bases fit TRBD1. The germline V gene has CDR1 SGHRS and CDR2 YFSETQ. This CDR3 has 16 residues. Unmatched junction bases numbered 10, after V lost 4 bases and J lost 2 bases. DNA for the CDR3: TGCGCCAGCAGCGCGGACAGGGCTAACAACAACTATGGCTACACCTTC. This gives the protein CASSADRANNNYGYTF.

The CDR3 is CASRGQNNSPLHF. The CDR3 region has the DNA TGTGCCAGCAGGGGACAGAATAATTCACCCCTCCACTTT. This chain links TRBV27 with TRBJ1-6; 7 nucleotides align to TRBD1. J lost 5 bases, V lost 6 bases, and 1 base had no gene match. The CDR3 is 13 amino acids. The germline V gene encodes CDR1 MNHEY and CDR2 SMNVEV (reference sequence).

The genes are TRBV9 and TRBJ1-3; D remains ambiguous. V lost 0 bases to trimming and J lost 8 bases, with 9 bases between them. Germline CDR1 and CDR2: SGDLS and YYNGEE. The CDR3 extends over 13 amino acids. For the CDR3, the DNA is TGTGCCAGCAGCGTAGATAACGCAGACACCATATATTTT. Translated, it gives CASSVDNADTIYF. The variable domain in full, completed from reference TRBV9 and TRBJ1-3, reads DSGVTQTPKHLITATGQRVTLRCSPRSGDLSVYWYQQSLDQGLQFLIQYYNGEERAKGNILERFSAQQFPDLHSELNLSSLELGDSALYFCASSVDNADTIYFGEGSWLTVV.

The chain has TRBV28 and TRBJ2-7, with D maybe TRBD2 (6 bases). V gave up 4 bases and J gave up 7 bases, with 23 bases separating them. Per germline, CDR1 MDHEN and CDR2 SYDVKM. The CDR3 totals 16 residues. In DNA form, the CDR3 reads TGTGCCAGCAGTTCCCACCTGGGACTTCCCTCGGGGGAGCAGTACTTC. It codes for CASSSHLGLPSGEQYF.

This chain uses TRBV28 with TRBJ2-7; 8 nucleotides align to TRBD1. This CDR3 is 16 amino acids long. Germline V gene lookup returns CDR1 MDHEN and CDR2 SYDVKM. J gave up 0 bases and V 5 bases, and 9 bases lay outside the gene matches. CDR3 protein: CASSTLGTGISYEQYF. In DNA form, the CDR3 reads TGTGCCAGCAGTACCCTAGGGACAGGAATCTCCTACGAGCAGTACTTC.

J is TRBJ1-2 and V is TRBV3-1 (or the pseudogene TRBV3-2); D is perhaps TRBD1 (5 bases). In germline, CDR1 is LGHDT, CDR2 YNNKEL (reference sequence). Between the trimmed V and J ends, which lost 6 bases and 4 bases, there was a span of 6 bases. The CDR3 loop spans 11 amino acids. CDR3 nucleotides: TGTGCCAGCAGAGACAGCTATGGCTACACCTTC. This gives the protein CASRDSYGYTF.